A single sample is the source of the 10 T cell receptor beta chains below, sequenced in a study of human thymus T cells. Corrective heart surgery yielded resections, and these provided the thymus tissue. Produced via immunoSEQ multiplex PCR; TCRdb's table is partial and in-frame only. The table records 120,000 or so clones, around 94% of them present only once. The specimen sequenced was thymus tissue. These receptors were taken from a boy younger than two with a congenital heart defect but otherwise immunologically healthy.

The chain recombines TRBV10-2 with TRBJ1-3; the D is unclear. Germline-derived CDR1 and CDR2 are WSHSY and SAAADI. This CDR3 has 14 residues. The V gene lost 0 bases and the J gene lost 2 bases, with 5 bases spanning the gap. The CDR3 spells CASSESRAGNTIYF. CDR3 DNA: TGCGCCAGCAGTGAGTCCCGTGCTGGAAACACCATATATTTT.

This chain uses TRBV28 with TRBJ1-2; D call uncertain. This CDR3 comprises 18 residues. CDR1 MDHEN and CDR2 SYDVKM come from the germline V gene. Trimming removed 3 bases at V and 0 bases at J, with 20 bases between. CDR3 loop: CASSFDFDGRGPNYGYTF. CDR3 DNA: TGTGCCAGCAGTTTTGATTTTGATGGGAGAGGTCCTAACTATGGCTACACCTTC.

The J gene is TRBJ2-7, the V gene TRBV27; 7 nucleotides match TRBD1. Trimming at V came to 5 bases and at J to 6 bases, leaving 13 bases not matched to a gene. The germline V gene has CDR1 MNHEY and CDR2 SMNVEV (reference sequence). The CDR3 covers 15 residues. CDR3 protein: CASSRHGGQKGEQYF. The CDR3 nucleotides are TGTGCCAGCAGTCGTCATGGGGGACAGAAGGGCGAGCAGTACTTC.

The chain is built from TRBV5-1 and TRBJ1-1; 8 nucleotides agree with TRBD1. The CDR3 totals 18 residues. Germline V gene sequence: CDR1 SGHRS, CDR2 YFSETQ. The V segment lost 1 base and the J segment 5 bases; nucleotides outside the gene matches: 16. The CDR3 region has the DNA TGCGCCAGCAGCTTGAGACCGGGACAGGCCTTATCTTGGACTGAAGCTTTCTTT. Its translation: CASSLRPGQALSWTEAFF.

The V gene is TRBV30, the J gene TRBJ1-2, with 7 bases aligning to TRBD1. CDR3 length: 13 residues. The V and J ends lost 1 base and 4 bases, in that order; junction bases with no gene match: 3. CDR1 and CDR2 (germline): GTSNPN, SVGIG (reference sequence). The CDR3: CAWSAAGGYGYTF. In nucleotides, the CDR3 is TGTGCCTGGAGTGCGGCAGGGGGCTATGGCTACACCTTC.

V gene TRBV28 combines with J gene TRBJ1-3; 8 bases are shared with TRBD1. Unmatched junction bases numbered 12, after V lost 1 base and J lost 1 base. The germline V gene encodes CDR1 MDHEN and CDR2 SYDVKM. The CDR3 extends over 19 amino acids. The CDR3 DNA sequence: TGTGCCAGCAGTTTATCCCACCCACCGACAGGGGCTTCTGGAAACACCATATATTTT. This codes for CASSLSHPPTGASGNTIYF.

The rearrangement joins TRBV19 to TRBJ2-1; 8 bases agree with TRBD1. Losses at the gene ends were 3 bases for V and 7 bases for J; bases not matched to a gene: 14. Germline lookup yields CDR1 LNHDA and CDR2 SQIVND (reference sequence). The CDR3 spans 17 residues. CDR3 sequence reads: CASSIRGQGAAWNEQFF. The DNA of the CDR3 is TGTGCCAGTAGTATCCGAGGGCAGGGGGCGGCATGGAATGAGCAGTTCTTC.

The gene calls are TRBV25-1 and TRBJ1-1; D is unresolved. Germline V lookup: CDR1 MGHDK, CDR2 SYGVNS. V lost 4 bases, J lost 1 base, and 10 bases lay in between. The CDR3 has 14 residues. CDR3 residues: CASSARAGNTEAFF. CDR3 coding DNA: TGTGCCAGCAGTGCCCGGGCCGGGAACACTGAAGCTTTCTTT.

The CDR3 nucleotides are TGTGCCAGTAGTCAAGTCTTTGTTGACAGGGTCAATCAGCCCCAGCATTTT. Translating gives CASSQVFVDRVNQPQHF. The V call is TRBV19, the J call TRBJ1-5; 7 bases line up with TRBD1. This CDR3 comprises 17 residues. V trimming: 5 bases; J trimming: 3 bases; junction bases outside the gene matches: 13. Germline CDR1 reads LNHDA; CDR2 reads SQIVND (reference sequence).

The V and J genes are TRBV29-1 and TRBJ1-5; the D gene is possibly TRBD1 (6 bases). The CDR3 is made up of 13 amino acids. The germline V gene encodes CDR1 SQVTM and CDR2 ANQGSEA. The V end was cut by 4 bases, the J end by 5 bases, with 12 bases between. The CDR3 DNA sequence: TGCAGCGTTGCGGGGGGCGACGATCAGCCCCAGCATTTT. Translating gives CSVAGGDDQPQHF.